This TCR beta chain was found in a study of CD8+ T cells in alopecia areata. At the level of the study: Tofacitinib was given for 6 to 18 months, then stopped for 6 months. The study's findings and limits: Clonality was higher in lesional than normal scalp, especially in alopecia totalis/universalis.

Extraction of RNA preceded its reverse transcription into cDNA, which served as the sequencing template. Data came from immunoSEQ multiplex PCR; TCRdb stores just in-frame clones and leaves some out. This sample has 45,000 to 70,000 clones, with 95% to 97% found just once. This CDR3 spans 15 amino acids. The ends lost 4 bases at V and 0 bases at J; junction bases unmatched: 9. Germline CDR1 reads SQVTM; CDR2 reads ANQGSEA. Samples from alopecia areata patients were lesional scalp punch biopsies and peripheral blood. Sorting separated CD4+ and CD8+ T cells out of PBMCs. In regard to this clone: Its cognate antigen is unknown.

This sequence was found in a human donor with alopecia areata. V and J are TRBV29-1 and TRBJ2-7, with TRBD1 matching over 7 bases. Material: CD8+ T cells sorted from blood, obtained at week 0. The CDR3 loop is CSVGDRATSSYEQYF. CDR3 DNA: TGCAGCGTTGGAGACAGGGCCACTAGCTCCTACGAGCAGTACTTC.